This T cell receptor (beta chain) was sequenced during a study of tumor-infiltrating lymphocytes in primary liver carcinoma. Broader study findings: No comparison of CD4+ and CD8+ repertoires was made, since the samples were bulk unsorted.

Of note for this clonotype: Its matching antigen is unknown. Compared with germline, one end of the junction differs, possibly owing to a read error.

Looked up from germline, CDR1 is SGHAT and CDR2 is FQNNGV. This CDR3 spans 16 amino acids. TCR beta cDNA came from approximately 490 ng total RNA, primed with a constant-region primer. What produced the TCR beta libraries was three nested multiplex PCR rounds using slightly modified ARM-PCR. The opening two PCR rounds, around 10 cycles each, paired TRBV1-TRBV30 forward primers with a C-beta reverse primer. Each CDR3 protein is one row after TCRdb ran MiXCR on the multiplex PCR reads. The table has fewer than 350,000 distinct CDR3 sequences, approximately 60% seen once. The blood RNA (from unsorted whole blood) was obtained, and germline DNA was also extracted. Enrolled patients were chronically infected with HBV and treatment-naive.

The sequence came from a man in his forties or fifties with primary liver carcinoma and hepatitis B virus infection. Sequences were obtained from peripheral blood. The chain joins TRBV11-2 to TRBJ2-2; tentative D call: TRBD2 (5 bases). The CDR3, as DNA: TGTGCCAGCAGCTTAGATTGGAGCGGTACTATCGGGAAGCTGTCTTTT. The encoded protein is CASSLDWSGTIGKLSF.